This T cell receptor beta chain is from a study of blood T cells in healthy people across ages. The CDR3 sequence is 13 residues long. Germline V gene lookup returns CDR1 LNHDA and CDR2 SQIVND (reference sequence). V lost 2 bases and J 3 bases, leaving 7 bases between the germline ends. A second PCR of 7 to 11 cycles used a sample-barcoded 5' primer and a J-beta primer mix. One entry per CDR3 protein, called by TCRdb with MiXCR from the 5' RACE reads. The sample includes around 1,000,000 distinct CDR3 sequences, 25% of them seen just once. This clonotype was picked up a small number of times. Its antigen is still unknown. The study's findings and limits: Greater diversity and more naive CD4+ cells were seen in long-lived donors than in aged donors. In the absence of known donor CMV status, changes in expanded clonotypes were possibly confounded.

The authors isolated at least 7 million PBMCs per sample. The extraction recovered at least 5.5 micrograms of total RNA per sample. These data also formed part of another study, on T cells of mothers and their children.

The source is a girl aged 2-10 years in good health. Sequencing was carried out using blood. The rearrangement links TRBV19 to TRBJ1-2; D is undetermined. The CDR3, as DNA: TGTGCCAGTAGTATAAATGGAGACTATGGCTACACCTTC. Its protein is CASSINGDYGYTF.